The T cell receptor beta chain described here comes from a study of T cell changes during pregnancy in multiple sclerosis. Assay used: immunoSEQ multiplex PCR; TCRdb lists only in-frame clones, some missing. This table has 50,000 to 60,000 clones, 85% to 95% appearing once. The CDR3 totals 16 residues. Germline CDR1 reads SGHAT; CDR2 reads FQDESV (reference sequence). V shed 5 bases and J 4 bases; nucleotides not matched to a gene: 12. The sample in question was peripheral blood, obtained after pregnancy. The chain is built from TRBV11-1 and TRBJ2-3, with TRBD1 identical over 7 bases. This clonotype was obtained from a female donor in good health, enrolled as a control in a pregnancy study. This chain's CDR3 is CASSKNPTGLADTQYF. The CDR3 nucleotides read TGTGCCAGCAGCAAAAACCCGACAGGGCTCGCAGATACGCAGTATTTT.